This is a list of T cell receptor beta chains from one sample in a study of shared clonotypes between healthy human individuals. Method: immunoSEQ multiplex PCR; TCRdb's copy keeps in-frame clones and lacks some. The sample yields some 550,000 clones, more than 95% seen once. Sequenced sample: naive CD4+ T cells sorted from blood. These receptors came from a woman between 25 and 40 years old in good health. Each CDR3 is given without its conserved first and last residue. D genes are given only for firm matches.

j_call,d_call,v_call,cdr3_aa
TRBJ2-5,TRBD1,TRBV5-8,ASRVTGGKQETQY
TRBJ2-1,TRBD2,TRBV5-4,ASSGPGTSSNEQF
TRBJ1-2,.,TRBV5-4,ASSFVAGVDGYT
TRBJ2-3,TRBD1,TRBV2,ALRDRAGGTDTQY
TRBJ2-1,.,TRBV11-2,ASSPRGGSQYNEQF
TRBJ2-1,.,TRBV14,ASSGAVRARSYNEQF
TRBJ1-2,.,TRBV19,ASSPGDGYT
TRBJ1-1,.,TRBV2,ASKGQNTEAF
TRBJ2-5,.,TRBV19,ASSSRRHQETQY
TRBJ1-4,TRBD1,TRBV28,ASSLIVGGGETNEKLF
TRBJ2-7,TRBD1,TRBV5-4,ASSSPGQGRGYEQY
TRBJ2-5,.,TRBV6-6,ASSFPGSGETQY
TRBJ2-6,.,TRBV9,ASSYDNSGANVLT
TRBJ1-5,.,TRBV5-1,ASSLYEDQPQH
TRBJ1-2,TRBD1,TRBV30,AWRVTKRDRGDFYT
TRBJ2-1,TRBD2,TRBV10-1,ASSDLRQLAGVSNEQF
TRBJ2-7,.,TRBV27,ASTPTVAPYEQY
TRBJ2-7,TRBD1,TRBV29-1,SAGQGSYEQY
TRBJ2-5,TRBD1,TRBV27,ASSLVGDRALWYQY
TRBJ1-6,.,TRBV2,ASRDAAGGSPLH
TRBJ2-7,TRBD1,TRBV19,ASSSGQGVFYEQY
TRBJ2-7,.,TRBV27,ASGYYEQY
TRBJ2-4,.,TRBV9,ASSPGPDNGNIQY
TRBJ2-7,.,TRBV2,ASRALSRGFPYEQY
TRBJ2-7,.,TRBV6-1,ASSLTGIYEQY
TRBJ2-2,TRBD1,TRBV18,ASSRTGNTGELF